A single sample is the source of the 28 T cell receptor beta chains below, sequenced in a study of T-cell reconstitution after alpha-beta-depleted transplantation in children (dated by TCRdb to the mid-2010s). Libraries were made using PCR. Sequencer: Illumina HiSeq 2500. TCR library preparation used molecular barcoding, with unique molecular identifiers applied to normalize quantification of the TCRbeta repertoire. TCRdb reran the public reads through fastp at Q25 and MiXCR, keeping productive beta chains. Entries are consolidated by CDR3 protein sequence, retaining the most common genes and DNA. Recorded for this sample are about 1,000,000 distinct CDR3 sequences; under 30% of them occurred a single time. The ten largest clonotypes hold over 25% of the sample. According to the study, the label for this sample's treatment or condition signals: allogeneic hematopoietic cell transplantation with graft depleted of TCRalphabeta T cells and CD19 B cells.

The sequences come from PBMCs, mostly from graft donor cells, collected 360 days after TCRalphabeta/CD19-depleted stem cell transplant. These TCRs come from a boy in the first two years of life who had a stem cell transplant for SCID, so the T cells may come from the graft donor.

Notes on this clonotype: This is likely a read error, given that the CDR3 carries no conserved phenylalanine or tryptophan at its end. The CDR3 region is CASSMTGSFNEKLFY. CDR3 DNA: TGTGCCAGCAGTATGACAGGGAGCTTTAATGAAAAACTGTTTTAT. The chain recombines TRBV12-3 or TRBV12-4 with TRBJ1-4, with 7 positions matching TRBD1. The CDR3 sequence is 15 residues long. The J segment lost 4 bases and the V segment lost 5 bases, leaving 7 bases of the junction unmatched.

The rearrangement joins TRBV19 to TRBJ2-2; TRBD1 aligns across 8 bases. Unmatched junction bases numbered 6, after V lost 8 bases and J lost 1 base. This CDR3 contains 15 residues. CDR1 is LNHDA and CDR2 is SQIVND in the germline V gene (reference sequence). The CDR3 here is CASSDRGKNTGELFF. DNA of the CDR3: TGTGCCAGTTCCGACAGGGGAAAGAACACCGGGGAGCTGTTTTTT.

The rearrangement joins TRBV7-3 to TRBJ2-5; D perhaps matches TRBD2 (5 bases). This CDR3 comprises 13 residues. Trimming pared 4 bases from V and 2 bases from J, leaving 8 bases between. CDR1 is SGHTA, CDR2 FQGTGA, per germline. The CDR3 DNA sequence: TGTGCCAGCAGCTCGCGGGCACAAGAGACCCAGTACTTC. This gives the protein CASSSRAQETQYF.

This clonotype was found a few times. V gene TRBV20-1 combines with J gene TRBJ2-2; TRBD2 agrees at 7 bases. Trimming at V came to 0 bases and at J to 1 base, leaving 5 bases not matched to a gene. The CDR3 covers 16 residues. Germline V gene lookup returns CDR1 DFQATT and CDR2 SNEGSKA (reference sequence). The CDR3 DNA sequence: TGCAGTGCTAGAGATCGGGCTAGCGGGAACACCGGGGAGCTGTTTTTT. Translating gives CSARDRASGNTGELFF.

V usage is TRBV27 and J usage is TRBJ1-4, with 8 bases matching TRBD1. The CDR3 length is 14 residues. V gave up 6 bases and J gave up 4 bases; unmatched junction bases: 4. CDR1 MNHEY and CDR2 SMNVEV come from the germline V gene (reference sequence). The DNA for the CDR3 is TGTGCCAGCAGATTCGACAGGGGTAATGAAAAACTGTTTTTT. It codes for CASRFDRGNEKLFF.

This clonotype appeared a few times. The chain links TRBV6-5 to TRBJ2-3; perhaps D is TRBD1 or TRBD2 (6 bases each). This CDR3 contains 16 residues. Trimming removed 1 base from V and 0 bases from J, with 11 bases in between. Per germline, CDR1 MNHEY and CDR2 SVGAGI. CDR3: CASSYWGAQSTDTQYF. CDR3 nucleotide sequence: TGTGCCAGCAGTTACTGGGGGGCACAGAGCACAGATACGCAGTATTTT.

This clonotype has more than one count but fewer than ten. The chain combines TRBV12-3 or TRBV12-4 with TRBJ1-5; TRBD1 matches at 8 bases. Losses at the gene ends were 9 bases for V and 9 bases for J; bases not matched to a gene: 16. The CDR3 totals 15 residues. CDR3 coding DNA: TGTGCCAGTCGAGGCGGACAGGGCCACATGGTGCCCCAGCATTTT. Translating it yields CASRGGQGHMVPQHF.

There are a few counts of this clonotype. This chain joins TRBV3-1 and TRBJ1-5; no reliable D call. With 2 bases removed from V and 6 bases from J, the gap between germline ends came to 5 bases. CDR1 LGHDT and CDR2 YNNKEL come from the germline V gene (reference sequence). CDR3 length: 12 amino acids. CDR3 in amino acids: CASSQLGQPQHF. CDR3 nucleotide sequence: TGTGCCAGCAGCCAATTGGGTCAGCCCCAGCATTTT.

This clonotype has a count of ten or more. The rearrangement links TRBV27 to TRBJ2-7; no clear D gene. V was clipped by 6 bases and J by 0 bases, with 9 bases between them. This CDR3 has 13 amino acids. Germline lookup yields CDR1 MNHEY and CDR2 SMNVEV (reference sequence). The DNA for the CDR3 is TGTGCCAGCAGCTCCGGGCCCTCCTACGAGCAGTACTTC. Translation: CASSSGPSYEQYF.

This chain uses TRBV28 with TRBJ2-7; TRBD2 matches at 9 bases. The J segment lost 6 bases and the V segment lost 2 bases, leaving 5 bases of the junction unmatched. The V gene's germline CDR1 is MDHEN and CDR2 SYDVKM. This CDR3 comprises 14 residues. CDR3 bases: TGTGCCAGCAGTTTAACGGGACTAGCTCGCGAGCAGTACTTC. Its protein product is CASSLTGLAREQYF.

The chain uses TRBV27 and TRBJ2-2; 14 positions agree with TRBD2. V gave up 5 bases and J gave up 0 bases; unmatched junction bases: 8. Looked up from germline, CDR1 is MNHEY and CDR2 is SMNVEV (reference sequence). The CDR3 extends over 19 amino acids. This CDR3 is CASSRRTSGGLTNTGELFF. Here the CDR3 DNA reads TGTGCCAGCAGTCGCCGGACTAGCGGGGGGCTGACGAACACCGGGGAGCTGTTTTTT.

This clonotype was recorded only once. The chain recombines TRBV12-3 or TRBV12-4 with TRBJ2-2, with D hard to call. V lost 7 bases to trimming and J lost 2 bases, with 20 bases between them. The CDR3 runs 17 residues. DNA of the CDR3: TGTGCCAGCACCAAAGGCGACTCTTCGATCAACACCGGGGAGCTGTTTTTT. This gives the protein CASTKGDSSINTGELFF.

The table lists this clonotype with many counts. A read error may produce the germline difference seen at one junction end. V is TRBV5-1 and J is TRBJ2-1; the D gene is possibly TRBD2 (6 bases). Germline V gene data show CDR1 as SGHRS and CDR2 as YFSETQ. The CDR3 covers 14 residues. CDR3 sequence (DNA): TGTGCCAGCAGCTTGGGGCGGGGATACAATGAGCAGTTCTTC. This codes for CASSLGRGYNEQFF. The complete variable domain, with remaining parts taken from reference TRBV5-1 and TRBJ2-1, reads KAGVTQTPRYLIKTRGQQVTLSCSPISGHRSVSWYQQTPGQGLQFLFEYFSETQRNKGNFPGRFSGRQFSNSRSEMNVSTLELGDSALYLCASSLGRGYNEQFFGPGTRLTVL.

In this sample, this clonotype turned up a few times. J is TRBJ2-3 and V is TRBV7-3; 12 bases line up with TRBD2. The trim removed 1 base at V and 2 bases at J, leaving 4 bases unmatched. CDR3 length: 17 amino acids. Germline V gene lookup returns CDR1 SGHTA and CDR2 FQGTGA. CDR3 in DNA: TGTGCCAGCAGCTTAAGCCGACTAGCGGGGGCCACAGATACGCAGTATTTT. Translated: CASSLSRLAGATDTQYF.

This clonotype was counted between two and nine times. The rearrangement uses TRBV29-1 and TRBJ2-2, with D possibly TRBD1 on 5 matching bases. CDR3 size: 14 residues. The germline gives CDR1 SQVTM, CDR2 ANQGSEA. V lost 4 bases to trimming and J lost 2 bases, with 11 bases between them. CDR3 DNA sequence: TGCAGCGTTGCGCGTCAGGGTAACACCGGGGAGCTGTTTTTT. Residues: CSVARQGNTGELFF.

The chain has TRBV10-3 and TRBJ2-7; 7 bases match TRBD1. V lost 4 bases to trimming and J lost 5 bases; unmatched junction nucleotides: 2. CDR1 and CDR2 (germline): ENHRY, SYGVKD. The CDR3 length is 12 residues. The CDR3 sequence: CAISGQGHEQYF. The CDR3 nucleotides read TGTGCCATCAGTGGACAGGGCCACGAGCAGTACTTC.

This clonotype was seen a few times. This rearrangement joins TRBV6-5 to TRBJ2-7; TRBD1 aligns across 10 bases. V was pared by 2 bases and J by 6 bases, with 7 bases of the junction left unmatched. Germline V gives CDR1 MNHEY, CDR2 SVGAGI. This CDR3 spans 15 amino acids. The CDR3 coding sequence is TGTGCCAGCAGTTACCGGACAGGGGGTCATACCGAGCAGTACTTC. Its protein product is CASSYRTGGHTEQYF.

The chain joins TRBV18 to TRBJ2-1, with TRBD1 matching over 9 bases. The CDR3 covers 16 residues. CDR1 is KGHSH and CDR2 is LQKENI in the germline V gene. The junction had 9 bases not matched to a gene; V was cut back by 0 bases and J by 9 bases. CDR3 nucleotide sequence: TGTGCCAGCTCACCACCGTGGGGGACAGGGAAGGGTGAGCAGTTCTTC. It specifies CASSPPWGTGKGEQFF.

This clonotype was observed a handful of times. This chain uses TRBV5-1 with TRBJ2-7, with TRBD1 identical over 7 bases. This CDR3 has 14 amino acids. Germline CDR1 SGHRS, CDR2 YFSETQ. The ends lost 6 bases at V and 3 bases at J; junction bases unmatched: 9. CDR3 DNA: TGCGCCAGCAAACTGACAGGGCCCTACTACGAGCAGTACTTC. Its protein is CASKLTGPYYEQYF.

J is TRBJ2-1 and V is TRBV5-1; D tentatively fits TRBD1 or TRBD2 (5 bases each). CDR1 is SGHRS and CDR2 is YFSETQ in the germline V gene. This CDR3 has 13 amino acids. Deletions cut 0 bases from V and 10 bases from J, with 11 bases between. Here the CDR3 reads CASSLGDGREQFF. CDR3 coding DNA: TGCGCCAGCAGCTTGGGGGACGGGCGGGAGCAGTTCTTC.

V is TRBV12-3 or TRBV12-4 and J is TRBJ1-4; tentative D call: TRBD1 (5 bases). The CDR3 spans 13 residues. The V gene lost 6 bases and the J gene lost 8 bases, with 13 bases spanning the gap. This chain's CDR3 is CASRPREGEKLFF. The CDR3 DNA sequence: TGTGCCAGCAGGCCCCGGGAGGGGGAAAAACTGTTTTTT.

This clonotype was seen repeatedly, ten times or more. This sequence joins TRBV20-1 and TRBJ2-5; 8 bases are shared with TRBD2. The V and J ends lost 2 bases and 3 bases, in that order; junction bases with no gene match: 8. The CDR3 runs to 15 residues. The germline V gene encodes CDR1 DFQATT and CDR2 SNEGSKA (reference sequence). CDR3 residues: CSARPGGGFEETQYF. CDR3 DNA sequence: TGCAGTGCTAGACCTGGCGGGGGGTTCGAAGAGACCCAGTACTTC.

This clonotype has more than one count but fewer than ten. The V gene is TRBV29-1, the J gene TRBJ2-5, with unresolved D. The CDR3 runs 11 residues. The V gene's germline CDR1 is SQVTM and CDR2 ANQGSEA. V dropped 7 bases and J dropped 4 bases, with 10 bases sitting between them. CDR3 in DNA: TGCAGCGCTGCCCGACGAGAGACCCAGTACTTC. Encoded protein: CSAARRETQYF.

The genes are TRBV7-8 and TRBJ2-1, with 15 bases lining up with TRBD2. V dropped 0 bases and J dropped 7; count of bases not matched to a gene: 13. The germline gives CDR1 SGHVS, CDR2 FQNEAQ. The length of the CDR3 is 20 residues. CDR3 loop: CASSLALPRTSGGAWNEQFF. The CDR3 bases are TGTGCCAGCAGCTTAGCGTTACCGAGGACTAGCGGGGGGGCATGGAATGAGCAGTTCTTC.

CDR3 residues: CASSSWGRLRTDTQYF. As DNA, the CDR3 is TGTGCCAGCTCAAGTTGGGGGAGACTCCGCACAGATACGCAGTATTTT. This chain joins TRBV7-2 and TRBJ2-3; D may match TRBD1 or TRBD2 (5 bases each). V lost 8 bases and J 1 base, leaving 19 bases between the germline ends. The germline V gene encodes CDR1 SGHTA and CDR2 FQGNSA. The CDR3 covers 16 residues.

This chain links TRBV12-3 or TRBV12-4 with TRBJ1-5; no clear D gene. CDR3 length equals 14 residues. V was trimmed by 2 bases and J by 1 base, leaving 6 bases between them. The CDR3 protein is CASSLWESNQPQHF. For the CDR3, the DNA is TGTGCCAGCAGTTTATGGGAAAGCAATCAGCCCCAGCATTTT.

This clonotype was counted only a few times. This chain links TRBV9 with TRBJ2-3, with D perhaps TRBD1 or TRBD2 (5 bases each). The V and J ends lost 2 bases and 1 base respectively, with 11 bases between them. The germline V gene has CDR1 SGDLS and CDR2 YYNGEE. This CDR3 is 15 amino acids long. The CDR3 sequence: CASSVERGGTDTQYF. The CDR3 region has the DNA TGTGCCAGCAGCGTGGAGAGGGGCGGCACAGATACGCAGTATTTT.

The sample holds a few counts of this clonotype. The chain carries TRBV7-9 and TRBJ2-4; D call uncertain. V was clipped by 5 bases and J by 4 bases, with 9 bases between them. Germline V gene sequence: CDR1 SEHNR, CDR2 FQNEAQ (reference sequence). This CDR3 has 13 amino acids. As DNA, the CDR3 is TGTGCCAGCAGCCCTCTGGGGAAAAACATTCAGTACTTC. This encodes CASSPLGKNIQYF.